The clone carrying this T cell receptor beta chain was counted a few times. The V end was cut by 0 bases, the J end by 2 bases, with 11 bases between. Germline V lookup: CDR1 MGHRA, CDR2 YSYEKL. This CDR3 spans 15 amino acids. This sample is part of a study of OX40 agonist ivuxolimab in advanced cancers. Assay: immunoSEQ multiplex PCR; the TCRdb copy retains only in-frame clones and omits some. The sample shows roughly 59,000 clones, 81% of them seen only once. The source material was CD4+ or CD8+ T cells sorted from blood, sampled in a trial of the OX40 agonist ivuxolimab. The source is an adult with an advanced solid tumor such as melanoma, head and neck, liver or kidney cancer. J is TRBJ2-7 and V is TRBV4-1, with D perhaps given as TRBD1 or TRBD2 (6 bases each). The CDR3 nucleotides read TGCGCCAGCAGCCAAGAGGGGCGGGACACCTACGAGCAGTACTTC. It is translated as CASSQEGRDTYEQYF.